This is a list of T cell receptor beta chains from one sample in a study of cytomegalovirus exposure and HLA in healthy donors. TCRdb's table, derived via immunoSEQ multiplex PCR, lists solely in-frame clones and lacks some. The data contain 150,000 or so clones, 80% of them singletons. Input material: PBMCs. Source of these receptors: a woman aged 40 to 50 in good health and CMV-seronegative. The CDR3 runs from the conserved cysteine through the conserved F or W. Clone size is stated in some rows and not others, as once, few, many or a class when expanded.

TRBV6-6	TRBJ1-5	.	CASSYGPQSNQPQHF
TRBV11-3	TRBJ2-3	once	CASSLSGQNTDTQYF
TRBV28	TRBJ2-1	.	CASSLSGRVYNEQFF
TRBV6-5	TRBJ2-2	.	CASSYSGRAGELFF
TRBV7-9	TRBJ2-3	.	CASREAGGSDTQYF
TRBV5-1	TRBJ1-2	.	CASSFLANYGYTF
TRBV9	TRBJ1-6	.	CASSVEGQANSPLHF
TRBV18	TRBJ1-4	.	CASSPGQGEKLFF
TRBV5-5	TRBJ2-1	.	CASSFRTSGFYEQFF
TRBV9	TRBJ2-2	.	CASSENGQTRTGELFF
TRBV15	TRBJ1-1	once	CATSTSRDRGLVAEAFF
TRBV19	TRBJ2-1	.	CASSLASGSNEQFF
TRBV30	TRBJ1-5	once	CAWSGADYQPQHF
TRBV6-4	TRBJ1-5	.	CASRGADWPQHF
TRBV7-2	TRBJ2-3	.	CASSPDWVGQYF
TRBV27	TRBJ2-7	.	CASPRRPGLDYEQYF
TRBV2	TRBJ2-7	.	CASSTDRSSYEQYF
TRBV5-6	TRBJ2-7	.	CASSLGGGRVYEQYF
TRBV7-9	TRBJ1-1	few	CASSHPGGMNTEAFF
TRBV7-9	TRBJ1-4	.	CASSVAGTGSEKLFF
TRBV19	TRBJ2-1	.	CASSGAGTYNEQFF
TRBV7-2	TRBJ2-5	few	CASSPGTSGIGWETQYF
TRBV7-9	TRBJ1-5	.	CASSSEGGQPQHF
TRBV5-4	TRBJ1-6	.	CASSGGQGMTSPLHF
TRBV10-3	TRBJ2-5	.	CAISELSGRGSPQYF
TRBV11-3	TRBJ2-2	.	CASSPGTSDTGELFF
TRBV11-3	TRBJ1-4	.	CASSPDSLEKLFF
TRBV11-2	TRBJ2-3	.	CASSLNPAGKGDTQYF
TRBV7-8	TRBJ1-4	.	CASSSNGRKGEKLFF
TRBV23-1	TRBJ1-2	.	CARRGFTGYGYTF
TRBV14	TRBJ2-7	.	CASSQRWAGYEQYF
TRBV11-2	TRBJ2-2	.	CASSLDFGYTGELFF
TRBV5-6	TRBJ1-3	.	CASTLGRDDSNHF
TRBV28	TRBJ2-5	.	CASLGRGETQYF
TRBV7-9	TRBJ2-1	.	CASSPLAGVPYNEQFF
TRBV4-2	TRBJ1-1	.	CASSQVEATEAFF
TRBV18	TRBJ1-2	once	CASSPLFTGDGYTF
TRBV28	TRBJ2-5	.	CASTLGGETQYF
TRBV4-1	TRBJ2-1	.	CASSQEPGLAGGSGEQFF
TRBV2	TRBJ2-1	.	CASSEQRGGLNEQFF
TRBV5-6	TRBJ1-5	.	CASSGFEGNQPQHF
TRBV11-3	TRBJ2-1	few	CASSIGTSNEQFF